Below, one T cell receptor beta chain is given with its context. Its target is unknown. CDR1 and CDR2 from the germline V gene are MNHNS and SASEGT. V lost 6 bases and J 2 bases, leaving 13 bases between the germline ends. The CDR3 consists of 15 residues. CD4+CD127+ cells were sorted as the conventional CD4 T cells. Control samples were from healthy, unrelated donors. Here immunoSEQ multiplex PCR was the method, and the copy in TCRdb shows in-frame clones only, minus some. Among under 30,000 clones listed, over 95% were seen once. These data come from a study of B cell selection in AIRE deficiency. Study outcomes and limitations: CDR3s were shorter in shared Treg sequences, reflecting few non-templated nucleotide insertions. AIRE-deficient Tconv and Treg repertoires matched healthy donors in TCRBV, CDR3 length, diversity.

The chain employs TRBV6-1 and TRBJ1-4; no reliable D call. The specimen sequenced was CD4+CD127+ conventional T cells sorted from PBMCs. The TCR originated in a human donor in good health. The CDR3 reads CASRKGGSTNEKLFF. CDR3 in DNA: TGTGCCAGCAGGAAGGGAGGGAGCACTAATGAAAAACTGTTTTTT.